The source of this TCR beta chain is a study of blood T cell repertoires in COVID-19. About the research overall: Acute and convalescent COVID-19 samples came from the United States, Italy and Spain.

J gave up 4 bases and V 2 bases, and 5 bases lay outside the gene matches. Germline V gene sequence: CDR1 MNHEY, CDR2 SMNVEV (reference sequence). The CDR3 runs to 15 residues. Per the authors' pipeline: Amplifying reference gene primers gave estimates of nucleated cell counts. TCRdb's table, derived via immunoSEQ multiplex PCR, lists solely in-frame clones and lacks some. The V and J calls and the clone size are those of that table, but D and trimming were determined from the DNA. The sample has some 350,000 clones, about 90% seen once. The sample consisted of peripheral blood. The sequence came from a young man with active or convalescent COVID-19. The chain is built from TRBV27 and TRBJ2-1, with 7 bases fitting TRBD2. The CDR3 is CASSLPGTTYNEQFF. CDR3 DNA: TGTGCCAGCAGTTTACCTGGGACTACTTACAATGAGCAGTTCTTC.